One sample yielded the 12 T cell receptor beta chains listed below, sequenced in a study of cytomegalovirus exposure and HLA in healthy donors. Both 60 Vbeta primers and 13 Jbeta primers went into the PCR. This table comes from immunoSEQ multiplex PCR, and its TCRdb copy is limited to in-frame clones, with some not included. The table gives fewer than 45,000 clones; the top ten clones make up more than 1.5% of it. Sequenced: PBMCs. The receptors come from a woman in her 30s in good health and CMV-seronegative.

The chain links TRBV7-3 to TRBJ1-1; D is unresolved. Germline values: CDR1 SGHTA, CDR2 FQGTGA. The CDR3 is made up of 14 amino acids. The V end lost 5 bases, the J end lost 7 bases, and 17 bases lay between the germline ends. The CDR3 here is CASSTPRPESEAFF. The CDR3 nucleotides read TGTGCCAGCAGCACCCCCCGCCCAGAAAGTGAAGCTTTCTTT.

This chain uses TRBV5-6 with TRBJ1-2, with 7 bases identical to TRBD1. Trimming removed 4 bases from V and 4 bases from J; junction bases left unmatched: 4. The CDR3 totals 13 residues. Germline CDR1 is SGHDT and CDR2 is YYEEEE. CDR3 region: CASSLTGIYGYTF. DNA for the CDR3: TGTGCCAGCAGCCTGACAGGGATCTATGGCTACACCTTC. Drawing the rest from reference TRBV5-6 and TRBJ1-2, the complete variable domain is DAGVTQSPTHLIKTRGQQVTLRCSPKSGHDTVSWYQQALGQGPQFIFQYYEEEERQRGNFPDRFSGHQFPNYSSELNVNALLLGDSALYLCASSLTGIYGYTFGSGTRLTVV.

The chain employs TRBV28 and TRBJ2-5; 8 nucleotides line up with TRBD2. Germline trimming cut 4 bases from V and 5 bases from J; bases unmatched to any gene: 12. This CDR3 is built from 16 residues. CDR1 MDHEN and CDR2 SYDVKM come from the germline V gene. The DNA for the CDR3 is TGTGCCAGCAGTTCCCCTGGCGGGAGGACTGTGGAGACCCAGTACTTC. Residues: CASSSPGGRTVETQYF. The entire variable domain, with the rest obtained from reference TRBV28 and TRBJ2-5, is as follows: DVKVTQSSRYLVKRTGEKVFLECVQDMDHENMFWYRQDPGLGLRLIYFSYDVKMKEKGDIPEGYSVSREKKERFSLILESASTNQTSMYLCASSSPGGRTVETQYFGPGTRLLVL.

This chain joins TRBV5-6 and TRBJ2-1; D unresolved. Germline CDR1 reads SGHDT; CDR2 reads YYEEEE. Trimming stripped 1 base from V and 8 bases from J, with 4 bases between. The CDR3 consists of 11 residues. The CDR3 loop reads CASSLFDEQFF. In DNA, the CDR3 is TGTGCCAGCAGCTTGTTCGATGAGCAGTTCTTC.

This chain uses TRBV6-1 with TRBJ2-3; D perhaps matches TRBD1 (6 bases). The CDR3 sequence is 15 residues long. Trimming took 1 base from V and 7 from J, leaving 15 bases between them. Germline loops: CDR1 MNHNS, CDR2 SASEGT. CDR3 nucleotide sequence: TGTGCCAGCAGTGAAGATACAGGGCTCCGATATACGCAGTATTTT. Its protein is CASSEDTGLRYTQYF.

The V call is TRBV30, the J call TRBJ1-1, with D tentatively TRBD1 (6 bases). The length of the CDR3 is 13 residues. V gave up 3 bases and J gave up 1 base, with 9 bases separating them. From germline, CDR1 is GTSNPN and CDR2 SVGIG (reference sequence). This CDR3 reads CAWRTGANTEAFF. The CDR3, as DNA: TGTGCCTGGAGGACAGGCGCGAACACTGAAGCTTTCTTT.

CDR3 residues: CASRDRGFYEQYF. CDR3 in DNA: TGTGCCAGCCGGGACAGGGGTTTTTACGAGCAGTACTTC. The V and J genes are TRBV6-1 and TRBJ2-7; 10 positions match TRBD1. V shed 8 bases, J shed 4 bases, and the junction held 5 bases outside the gene matches. The V gene's germline CDR1 is MNHNS and CDR2 SASEGT. The CDR3 covers 13 residues.

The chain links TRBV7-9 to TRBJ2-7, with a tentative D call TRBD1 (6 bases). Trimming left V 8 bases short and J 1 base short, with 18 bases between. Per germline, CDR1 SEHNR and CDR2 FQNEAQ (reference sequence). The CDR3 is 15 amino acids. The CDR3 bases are TGTGCCAGCCGGGATGGCAGGGGTAATTCCTACGAGCAGTACTTC. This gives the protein CASRDGRGNSYEQYF.

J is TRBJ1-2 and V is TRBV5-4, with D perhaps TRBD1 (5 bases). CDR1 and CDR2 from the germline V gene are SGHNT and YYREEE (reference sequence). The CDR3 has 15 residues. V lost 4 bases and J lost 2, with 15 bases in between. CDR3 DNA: TGTGCCAGCAGCCTCCGTGCGGGGGAAAACTATGGCTACACCTTC. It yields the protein CASSLRAGENYGYTF.

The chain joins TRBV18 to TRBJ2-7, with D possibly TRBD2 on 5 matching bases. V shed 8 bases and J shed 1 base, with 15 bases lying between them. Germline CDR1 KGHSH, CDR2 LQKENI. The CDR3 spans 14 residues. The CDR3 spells CASLTGRTSYEQYF. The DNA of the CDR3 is TGTGCCAGCCTGACCGGACGGACTTCCTACGAGCAGTACTTC.

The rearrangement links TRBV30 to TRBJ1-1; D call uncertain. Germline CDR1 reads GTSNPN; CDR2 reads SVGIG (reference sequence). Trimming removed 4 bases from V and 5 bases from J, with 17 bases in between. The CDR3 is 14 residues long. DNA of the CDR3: TGTGCCTGGAACCGCGGGGTTATGCGGACTGAAGCTTTCTTT. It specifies CAWNRGVMRTEAFF.

CDR3 bases: TGTGCCAGTAGTGTTGACAGGGGCACTGAAGCTTTCTTT. This sequence encodes CASSVDRGTEAFF. The rearrangement uses TRBV19 and TRBJ1-1, with 8 bases that match TRBD1. Per the germline V gene, CDR1 is LNHDA and CDR2 is SQIVND (reference sequence). J gave up 4 bases and V 5 bases, and 3 bases lay outside the gene matches. This CDR3 has 13 amino acids.